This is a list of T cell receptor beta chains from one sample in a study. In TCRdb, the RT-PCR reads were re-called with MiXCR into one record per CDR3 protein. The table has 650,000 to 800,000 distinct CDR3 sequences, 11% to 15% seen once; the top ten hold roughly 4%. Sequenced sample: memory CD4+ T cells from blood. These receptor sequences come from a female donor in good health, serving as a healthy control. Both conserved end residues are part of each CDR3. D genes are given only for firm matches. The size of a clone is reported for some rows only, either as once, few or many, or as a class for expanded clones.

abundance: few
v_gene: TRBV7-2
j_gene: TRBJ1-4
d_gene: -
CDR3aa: CASSLRQGTSTNEKLFF
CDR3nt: TGTGCCAGCAGCTTAAGGCAGGGGACGTCAACTAATGAAAAACTGTTTTTT

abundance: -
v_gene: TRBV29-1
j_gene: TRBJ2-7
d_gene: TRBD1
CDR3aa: CSVEDPDRGPYEQYF
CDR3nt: TGCAGCGTTGAAGACCCCGACAGGGGTCCCTACGAGCAGTACTTC

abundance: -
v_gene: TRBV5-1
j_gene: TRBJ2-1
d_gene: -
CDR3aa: CASSLDVLHNEQFF
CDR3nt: TGCGCCAGCAGCTTGGATGTACTACACAATGAGCAGTTCTTC

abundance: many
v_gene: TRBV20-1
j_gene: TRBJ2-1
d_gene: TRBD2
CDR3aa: CSARGGLAFNEQFF
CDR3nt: TGCAGTGCTAGGGGGGGACTAGCGTTCAATGAGCAGTTCTTC

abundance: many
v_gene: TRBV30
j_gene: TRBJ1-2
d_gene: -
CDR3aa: CAWSPLGYRYGYTF
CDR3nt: TGTGCCTGGAGTCCCCTAGGGTACCGATATGGCTACACCTTC

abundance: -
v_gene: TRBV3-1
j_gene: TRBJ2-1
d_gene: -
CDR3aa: CASAKGSGAGEQFF
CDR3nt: TGTGCCAGCGCCAAAGGGTCAGGGGCCGGTGAGCAGTTCTTC

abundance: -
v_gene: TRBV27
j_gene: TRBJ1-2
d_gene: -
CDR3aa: CASSFRSGYGYTF
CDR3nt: TGTGCCAGCAGTTTTCGGTCGGGCTATGGCTACACCTTC

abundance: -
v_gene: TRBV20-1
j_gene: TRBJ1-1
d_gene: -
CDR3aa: CSATRGGAGNTEAFF
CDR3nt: TGCAGTGCTACCCGGGGGGGGGCCGGGAACACTGAAGCTTTCTTT

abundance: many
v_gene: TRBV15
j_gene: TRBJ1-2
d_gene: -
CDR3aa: CATSDTLGVLDGDYYGYTF
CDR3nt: TGTGCCACCAGCGACACTCTGGGAGTACTGGACGGCGATTACTATGGCTACACCTTC

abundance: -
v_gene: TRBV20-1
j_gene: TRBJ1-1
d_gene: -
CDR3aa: CSAYGLYLNTEAFF
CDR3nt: TGCAGTGCTTACGGACTCTACTTGAACACTGAAGCTTTCTTT

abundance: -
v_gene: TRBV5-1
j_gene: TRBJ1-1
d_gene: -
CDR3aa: CASSPVIGGNTEAFF
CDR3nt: TGCGCCAGCAGCCCAGTGATAGGGGGGAACACTGAAGCTTTCTTT

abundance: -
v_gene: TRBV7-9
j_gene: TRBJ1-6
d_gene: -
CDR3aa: CASSLIGGGHSPLHF
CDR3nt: TGTGCCAGCAGCTTAATAGGTGGGGGGCATTCACCCCTCCACTTT

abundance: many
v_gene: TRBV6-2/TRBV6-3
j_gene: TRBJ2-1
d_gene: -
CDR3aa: CASSSPYGNEQFF
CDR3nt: TGTGCCAGCAGTTCACCGTACGGCAATGAGCAGTTCTTC

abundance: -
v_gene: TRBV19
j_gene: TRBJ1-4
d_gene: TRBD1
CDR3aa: CASSMSRQGGERKLFF
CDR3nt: TGTGCCAGTAGTATGTCCAGACAGGGCGGTGAACGAAAACTGTTTTTT

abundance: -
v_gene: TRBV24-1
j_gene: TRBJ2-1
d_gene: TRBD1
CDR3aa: CATSDRPGQGLCNEQFF
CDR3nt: TGTGCCACCAGTGATCGCCCCGGACAGGGGCTTTGCAATGAGCAGTTCTTC

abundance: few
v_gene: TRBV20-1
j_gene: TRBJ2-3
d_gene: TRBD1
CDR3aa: CSAGEGARDTQYF
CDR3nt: TGCAGTGCAGGAGAGGGGGCCAGAGATACGCAGTATTTT

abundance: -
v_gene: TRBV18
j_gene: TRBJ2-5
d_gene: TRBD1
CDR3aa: CASSPMGQSQETQYF
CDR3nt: TGTGCCAGCTCACCCATGGGACAGTCCCAAGAGACCCAGTACTTC

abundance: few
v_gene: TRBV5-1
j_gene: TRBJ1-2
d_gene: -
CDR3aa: CASSLASGAGYGYTF
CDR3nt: TGCGCCAGCAGCTTGGCCTCGGGTGCTGGGTATGGCTACACCTTC

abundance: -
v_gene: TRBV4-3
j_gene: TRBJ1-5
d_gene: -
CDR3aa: CASSLWDGNQPQHF
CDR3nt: TGCGCCAGCAGCCTCTGGGACGGCAATCAGCCCCAGCATTTT

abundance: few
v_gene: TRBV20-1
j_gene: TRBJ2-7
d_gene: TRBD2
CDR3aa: CSARLGGRDYEQYF
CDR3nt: TGCAGTGCTAGACTGGGGGGGAGAGACTACGAGCAGTACTTC

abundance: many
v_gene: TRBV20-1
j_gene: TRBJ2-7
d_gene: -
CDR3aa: CSGRPGTGAYEQYF
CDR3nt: TGCAGTGGTAGACCCGGGACTGGAGCCTACGAGCAGTACTTC

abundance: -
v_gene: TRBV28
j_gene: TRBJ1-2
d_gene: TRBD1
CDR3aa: CASHRGVGYGYTF
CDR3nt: TGTGCCAGTCACAGGGGGGTAGGCTATGGCTACACCTTC

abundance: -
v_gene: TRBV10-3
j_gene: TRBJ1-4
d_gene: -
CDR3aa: CAISESLQEGEKLFF
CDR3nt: TGTGCCATCAGTGAGTCGTTACAAGAGGGAGAAAAACTGTTTTTT

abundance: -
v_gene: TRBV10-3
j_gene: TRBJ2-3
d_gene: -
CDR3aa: CAISGRVTSINTDTQYF
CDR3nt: TGTGCCATCAGCGGACGGGTCACCTCGATTAACACAGATACGCAGTATTTT

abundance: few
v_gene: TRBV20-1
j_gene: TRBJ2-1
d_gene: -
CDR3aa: CSARASVAVYNEQFF
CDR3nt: TGCAGTGCTAGAGCAAGTGTTGCGGTCTACAATGAGCAGTTCTTC

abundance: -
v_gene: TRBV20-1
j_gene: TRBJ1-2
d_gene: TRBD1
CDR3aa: CSARKTGDYGYTF
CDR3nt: TGCAGTGCTAGAAAGACAGGGGACTATGGCTACACCTTC

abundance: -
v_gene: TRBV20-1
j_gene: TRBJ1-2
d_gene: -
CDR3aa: CSARDGFYGYTF
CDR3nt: TGCAGTGCTCGAGACGGATTCTATGGCTACACCTTC

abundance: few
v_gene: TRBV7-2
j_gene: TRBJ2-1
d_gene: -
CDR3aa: CASSWSYNEQFF
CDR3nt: TGTGCCAGCAGCTGGTCCTACAATGAGCAGTTCTTC

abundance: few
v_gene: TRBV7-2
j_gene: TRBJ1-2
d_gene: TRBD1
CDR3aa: CASSRDRGGYTF
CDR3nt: TGTGCCAGCAGCAGGGACAGAGGTGGCTACACCTTC

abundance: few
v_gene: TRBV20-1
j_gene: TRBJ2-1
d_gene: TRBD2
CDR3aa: CSAIPSGRALSYNEQFF
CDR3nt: TGCAGTGCTATCCCTAGCGGGAGGGCCTTGTCCTACAATGAGCAGTTCTTC

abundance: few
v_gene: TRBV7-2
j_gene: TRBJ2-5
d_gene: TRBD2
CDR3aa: CASSSYSGSRETQYF
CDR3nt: TGTGCCAGCAGCTCATACAGCGGGAGTCGAGAGACCCAGTACTTC

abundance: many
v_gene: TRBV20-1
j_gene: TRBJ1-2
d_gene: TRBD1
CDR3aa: CSARLTGANYGYTF
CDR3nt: TGCAGTGCTAGACTGACAGGGGCTAACTATGGCTACACCTTC

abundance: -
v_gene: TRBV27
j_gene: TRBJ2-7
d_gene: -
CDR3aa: CASSDTGTDNYEQYF
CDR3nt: TGTGCCAGCAGTGACACCGGGACGGATAACTACGAGCAGTACTTC

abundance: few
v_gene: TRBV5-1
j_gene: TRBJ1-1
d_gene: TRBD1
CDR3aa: CASSLTGVIEAFF
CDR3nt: TGCGCCAGCAGCTTGACAGGGGTGATTGAAGCTTTCTTT

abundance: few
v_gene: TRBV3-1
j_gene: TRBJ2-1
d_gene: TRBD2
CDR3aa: CASSLGLAGAEQFF
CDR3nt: TGTGCCAGCAGTCTGGGACTAGCGGGTGCTGAGCAGTTCTTC

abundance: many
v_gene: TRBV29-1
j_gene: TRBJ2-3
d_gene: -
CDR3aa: CSVEGHLDTQYF
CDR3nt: TGCAGCGTTGAAGGTCATTTAGATACGCAGTATTTT

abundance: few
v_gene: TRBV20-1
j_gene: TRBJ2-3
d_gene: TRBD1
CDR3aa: CSARFDRVSLSTDTQYF
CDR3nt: TGCAGTGCTAGGTTCGACAGGGTTTCCCTTAGCACAGATACGCAGTATTTT

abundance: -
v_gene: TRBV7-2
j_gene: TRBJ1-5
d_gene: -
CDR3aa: CASSFGTGTSNQPQHF
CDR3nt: TGTGCCAGCAGCTTCGGGACTGGAACTAGCAATCAGCCCCAGCATTTT

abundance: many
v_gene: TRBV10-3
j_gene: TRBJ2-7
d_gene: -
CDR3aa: CAIRGLYEQYF
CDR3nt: TGTGCCATCAGGGGCCTCTACGAGCAGTACTTC

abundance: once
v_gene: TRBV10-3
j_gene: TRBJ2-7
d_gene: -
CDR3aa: CAVEEGAGVLYEQYF
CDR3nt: TGTGCCGTCGAGGAGGGGGCAGGGGTCCTCTACGAGCAGTACTTC